Shown below are 2 T cell receptor beta chains from a single sample sequenced in a study of beta chain features in type 1 diabetes. Sequencing targeted expressed TCRB transcripts, as all isolated RNA had been reverse transcribed. The data were produced by immunoSEQ multiplex PCR, yet TCRdb's version contains in-frame clones alone and is incomplete. Among 350,000 to 450,000 clones listed, approximately 16% were seen once. Sequenced sample: naive CD4+ T cells from blood. The receptors shown here come from a woman aged 18-30 years in good health.

This clone showed up just a few times. J is TRBJ2-5 and V is TRBV30; 9 bases are a match to TRBD2. Germline V gene data show CDR1 as GTSNPN and CDR2 as SVGIG (reference sequence). Trimming cost V 8 bases and J 5 bases; bases outside gene matches: 15. The CDR3 consists of 15 residues. Written as DNA, the CDR3 is TGTGCCGCCAGCTTCCTTAGCGGGAGTCCTGAGACCCAGTACTTC. Its translation is CAASFLSGSPETQYF.

This chain uses TRBV28 with TRBJ1-5; D is possibly TRBD1 (5 bases). Per the germline V gene, CDR1 is MDHEN and CDR2 is SYDVKM. V was clipped by 6 bases and J by 5 bases, with 11 bases between them. The CDR3 totals 13 residues. In DNA, the CDR3 is TGTGCCAGCAGCCAGGGCACTCATCAGCCCCAGCATTTT. Its translation: CASSQGTHQPQHF.